These 13 T cell receptor beta chains came from one sample sequenced in a study of chemoradiotherapy in HPV16-positive cancers. This table comes from immunoSEQ multiplex PCR, and its TCRdb copy is limited to in-frame clones, with some not included. The sample records about 1,500 clones, under 90% being singletons. The sample here was tumor tissue, taken from a patient who underwent chemoradiotherapy. All receptors come from a human donor with HPV-associated anogenital cancer.

CDR3 sequence: CASSRWDRGQSDTQYF. Written as DNA, the CDR3 is TGCGCCAGCAGCCGGTGGGACAGGGGGCAGTCAGATACGCAGTATTTT. This chain uses TRBV5-1 with TRBJ2-3; TRBD1 matches at 12 bases. Losses at the gene ends were 4 bases for V and 4 bases for J; bases not matched to a gene: 7. The CDR3 consists of 16 residues. CDR1 SGHRS and CDR2 YFSETQ come from the germline V gene.

The chain links TRBV5-4 to TRBJ2-2; the D gene could be TRBD1 or TRBD2 (5 bases each). Trimming shortened V by 0 bases and J by 7 bases, and 16 bases separated the two germline ends. This CDR3 contains 16 residues. From germline, CDR1 is SGHNT and CDR2 YYREEE (reference sequence). CDR3 sequence (DNA): TGTGCCAGCAGCTTGGACGGGGCCCCCATGGGCGGGGAGCTGTTTTTT. Protein product: CASSLDGAPMGGELFF.

The chain recombines TRBV7-9 with TRBJ2-7, with D possibly TRBD1 on 6 matching bases. The germline gives CDR1 SEHNR, CDR2 FQNEAQ (reference sequence). Trimming took off 5 bases at V and 6 bases at J, with 11 bases between the two ends. CDR3 size: 12 residues. The CDR3: CASSHTGSEQYF. CDR3 nucleotide sequence: TGTGCCAGCAGCCACACAGGGTCCGAGCAGTACTTC.

The rearrangement joins TRBV2 to TRBJ2-1; 14 bases match TRBD2. The CDR3 spans 17 residues. Germline V lookup: CDR1 SNHLY, CDR2 FYNNEI. V was clipped by 4 bases and J by 7 bases; unmatched bases: 9. The CDR3 region is CASSGGLAGAFWNEQFF. In nucleotides, the CDR3 is TGTGCCAGCAGTGGGGGACTAGCGGGAGCTTTTTGGAATGAGCAGTTCTTC.

The CDR3 nucleotides read TGCAGCGTTGCACGGCTGGAAGTCTACGAGCAGTACTTC. Protein: CSVARLEVYEQYF. This chain connects TRBV29-1 to TRBJ2-7, with D uncertain. CDR1 is SQVTM and CDR2 is ANQGSEA in the germline V gene. The CDR3 consists of 13 residues. V lost 4 bases and J 3 bases, leaving 13 bases between the germline ends.

The chain is built from TRBV11-3 and TRBJ2-3; D gene uncertain. The CDR3 sequence is 17 residues long. The V and J ends lost 3 bases and 4 bases respectively, with 20 bases between them. Germline lookup yields CDR1 SGHNT and CDR2 YENEEA. In nucleotides, the CDR3 is TGTGCCAGCAGCTTGTCGGGCAGCCTAATGATCGCAGATACGCAGTATTTT. Translated: CASSLSGSLMIADTQYF.

The J gene is TRBJ2-7, the V gene TRBV5-1, with 11 bases aligning to TRBD1. Germline V gene lookup returns CDR1 SGHRS and CDR2 YFSETQ. The CDR3 extends over 15 amino acids. V dropped 0 bases and J dropped 3; count of bases not matched to a gene: 2. The CDR3 loop is CASSLAGTGGYEQYF. CDR3 DNA sequence: TGCGCCAGCAGCTTGGCCGGGACAGGGGGCTACGAGCAGTACTTC.

V usage is TRBV11-3 and J usage is TRBJ2-5, with D possibly TRBD2 on 5 matching bases. The J call may be incorrect, as the DNA end agrees better with TRBJ2-7. The CDR3 is 13 residues long. From germline, CDR1 is SGHNT and CDR2 YENEEA. CDR3 nucleotides: TGTGCCAGCAGCTTAGCGGGGAGCTACGAGCAGTACTTC. Translating it yields CASSLAGSYEQYF.

This clone was seen only a few times. This CDR3 reads CASKYSIWGNEQFF. DNA of the CDR3: TGTGCCAGCAAGTATTCAATATGGGGAAATGAGCAGTTCTTC. V is TRBV6-1 and J is TRBJ2-1; D not certain. The CDR3 is 14 amino acids. Looked up from germline, CDR1 is MNHNS and CDR2 is SASEGT. V lost 7 bases and J lost 7, with 17 bases in between.

The chain employs TRBV18 and TRBJ1-5; tentatively, D is TRBD1 (6 bases). Germline-derived CDR1 and CDR2 are KGHSH and LQKENI. This CDR3 is 13 amino acids long. Trimming stripped 4 bases from V and 4 bases from J, with 8 bases between. The CDR3 loop is CASSLDSNQPQHF. The CDR3 DNA reads as TGTGCCAGCTCACTGGACAGTAATCAGCCCCAGCATTTT.

The DNA for the CDR3 is TGTGCCAGCACGATAGGGCACTCTGGGGCCAACGTCCTGACTTTC. This encodes CASTIGHSGANVLTF. The V and J genes are TRBV11-2 and TRBJ2-6, with no clear D. The CDR3 consists of 15 residues. Trimming took 7 bases from V and 0 from J, leaving 10 bases between them. The germline V gene encodes CDR1 SGHAT and CDR2 FQNNGV.

CDR3: CATSKSRVNTEAFF. The CDR3 DNA is TGTGCCACCAGCAAATCACGAGTGAACACTGAAGCTTTCTTT. This chain uses TRBV15 with TRBJ1-1; D unclear. Between the trimmed V and J ends, which lost 4 bases and 0 bases, there was a span of 9 bases. Germline CDR1 and CDR2: LNHNV and YYDKDF (reference sequence). CDR3 length: 14 amino acids.

The rearrangement uses TRBV7-8 and TRBJ1-5, with TRBD1 identical over 9 bases. Germline CDR1 and CDR2: SGHVS and FQNEAQ. The CDR3 consists of 14 residues. V was pared by 5 bases and J by 5 bases, with 4 bases of the junction left unmatched. CDR3 residues: CASSQTGGHQPQHF. The CDR3, as DNA: TGTGCCAGCAGCCAGACAGGGGGGCATCAGCCCCAGCATTTT.